The 25 T cell receptor beta chains reported below all come from one sample, sequenced in a study of blood T cell repertoires in COVID-19. The table came from immunoSEQ multiplex PCR; TCRdb's copy has only in-frame clones and leaves some out. The sample lists about 280,000 clones, around 88% occurring once. Sequences were obtained from PBMCs or T cells enriched from blood (not recorded which). The source of these receptors is a woman between 40 and 50 years old who had recovered from COVID-19.

CDR3 coding DNA: TGTGCCAGCAGTTTAAGCCGCGAGCAGTACTTC. This encodes CASSLSREQYF. The chain combines TRBV28 with TRBJ2-7; D not certain. Trimming pared 2 bases from V and 6 bases from J, leaving 5 bases between. The CDR3 consists of 11 residues. CDR1 and CDR2 (germline): MDHEN, SYDVKM.

This chain uses TRBV30 with TRBJ1-5, with D possibly TRBD1 on 6 matching bases. The CDR3 has 15 residues. Trimming cost V 2 bases and J 3 bases, with 14 bases left between them. Germline lookup yields CDR1 GTSNPN and CDR2 SVGIG (reference sequence). CDR3 coding DNA: TGTGCCTGGAGTCCTACAGGGAGATACAATCAGCCCCAGCATTTT. Encoded protein: CAWSPTGRYNQPQHF.

The chain combines TRBV5-4 with TRBJ1-1, with D maybe TRBD1 (6 bases). The V end lost 3 bases, the J end lost 2 bases, and 8 bases lay between the germline ends. This CDR3 comprises 13 residues. Germline V lookup: CDR1 SGHNT, CDR2 YYREEE (reference sequence). The CDR3 region is CASSWDTNTEAFF. The CDR3 bases are TGTGCCAGCAGCTGGGACACAAACACTGAAGCTTTCTTT.

J is TRBJ1-4 and V is TRBV20-1; D may be TRBD1 (5 bases). V lost 3 bases and J 2 bases, leaving 7 bases between the germline ends. CDR1 and CDR2 from the germline V gene are DFQATT and SNEGSKA (reference sequence). The CDR3 has 13 residues. CDR3 region: CSASPGTNEKLFF. The CDR3, as DNA: TGCAGTGCTAGTCCAGGGACTAATGAAAAACTGTTTTTT.

The chain combines TRBV28 with TRBJ1-6; D might be TRBD1 (6 bases). V gave up 6 bases and J gave up 7 bases, with 7 bases separating them. The CDR3 contains 12 residues. CDR1 is MDHEN, CDR2 SYDVKM, per germline. The CDR3 loop is CASRGANSPLHF. Here the CDR3 DNA reads TGTGCCAGCAGGGGGGCAAATTCACCCCTCCACTTT. Combining the CDR3 with reference TRBV28 and TRBJ1-6 gives the whole variable domain DVKVTQSSRYLVKRTGEKVFLECVQDMDHENMFWYRQDPGLGLRLIYFSYDVKMKEKGDIPEGYSVSREKKERFSLILESASTNQTSMYLCASRGANSPLHFGNGTRLTVT.

The chain combines TRBV7-2 with TRBJ1-3; no clear D. CDR3 length: 15 residues. V lost 2 bases and J lost 2, with 10 bases in between. The germline gives CDR1 SGHTA, CDR2 FQGNSA. CDR3 bases: TGTGCCAGCAGCTTATACAGTCAGGCTGGAAACACCATATATTTT. This codes for CASSLYSQAGNTIYF.

This sequence joins TRBV28 and TRBJ1-2; maybe TRBD1 (5 bases). CDR1 is MDHEN, CDR2 SYDVKM, per germline. The CDR3 extends over 17 amino acids. The V and J ends lost 5 bases and 4 bases respectively, with 23 bases between them. DNA for the CDR3: TGTGCCAGCAGTCTACCCCCGGCAGGGTCCGCCGCCTATGGCTACACCTTC. It specifies CASSLPPAGSAAYGYTF.

The CDR3 sequence: CASSLGGLAGGPGEQFF. The CDR3 region has the DNA TGTGCCAGCAGCTTAGGGGGTCTAGCGGGAGGGCCGGGTGAGCAGTTCTTC. The chain employs TRBV11-3 and TRBJ2-1; 12 bases are shared with TRBD2. The CDR3 has 17 amino acids. V shed 1 base, J shed 9 bases, and the junction held 10 bases outside the gene matches. The germline V gene has CDR1 SGHNT and CDR2 YENEEA. Looking up the rest from reference TRBV11-3 and TRBJ2-1 gives the full variable domain: EAGVVQSPRYKIIEKKQPVAFWCNPISGHNTLYWYLQNLGQGPELLIRYENEEAVDDSQLPKDRFSAERLKGVDSTLKIQPAELGDSAVYLCASSLGGLAGGPGEQFFGPGTRLTVL.

In this sample, this clone turned up a few times. This chain links TRBV2 with TRBJ1-2; possibly TRBD1 for D (6 bases). The CDR3 runs to 14 residues. Germline-derived CDR1 and CDR2 are SNHLY and FYNNEI. Trimming stripped 6 bases from V and 7 bases from J, with 18 bases between. CDR3 amino acids: CASSRTAAPAGYTF. As DNA, the CDR3 is TGTGCCAGCAGCAGGACAGCCGCCCCAGCTGGCTACACCTTC.

The V and J genes are TRBV7-9 and TRBJ2-5, with TRBD2 as a possible D gene (5 bases). The CDR3 totals 14 residues. Germline V gene sequence: CDR1 SEHNR, CDR2 FQNEAQ (reference sequence). V was shortened by 1 base and J by 5 bases, with 11 bases between the two germline ends. CDR3 protein: CASSLGGVRETQYF. CDR3 nucleotide sequence: TGTGCCAGCAGCTTAGGGGGAGTTCGGGAGACCCAGTACTTC.

This clone was seen only a few times. This chain connects TRBV19 to TRBJ2-7, with a weak D call TRBD2 (5 bases). CDR3 length: 13 residues. CDR1 is LNHDA and CDR2 is SQIVND in the germline V gene (reference sequence). Trimming left V 2 bases short and J 4 bases short, with 9 bases between. CDR3 bases: TGTGCCAGTAGTATACGAGCGGAATACGAGCAGTACTTC. This codes for CASSIRAEYEQYF. Combining the CDR3 with reference TRBV19 and TRBJ2-7 gives the whole variable domain DGGITQSPKYLFRKEGQNVTLSCEQNLNHDAMYWYRQDPGQGLRLIYYSQIVNDFQKGDIAEGYSVSREKKESFPLTVTSAQKNPTAFYLCASSIRAEYEQYFGPGTRLTVT.

This chain uses TRBV28 with TRBJ1-1; no clear D gene. The CDR3 is made up of 14 amino acids. CDR1 is MDHEN, CDR2 SYDVKM, per germline. V was clipped by 4 bases and J by 4 bases, with 13 bases between them. This CDR3 reads CASSSVSAGTEAFF. CDR3 in DNA: TGTGCCAGCAGTTCCGTGTCCGCAGGCACTGAAGCTTTCTTT.

V gene TRBV7-2 combines with J gene TRBJ2-4; TRBD1 might be the D (6 bases). The V end lost 2 bases, the J end lost 0 bases, and 14 bases lay between the germline ends. Germline CDR1 reads SGHTA; CDR2 reads FQGNSA. This CDR3 region has 17 residues. CDR3 region: CASSLFGQNLAKNIQYF. The CDR3 bases are TGTGCCAGCAGCTTATTTGGACAGAACCTAGCCAAAAACATTCAGTACTTC.

The chain joins TRBV10-3 to TRBJ2-3; the match to TRBD2 covers 11 bases. With 6 bases clipped from V and 2 bases from J, the junction kept 4 bases outside the gene matches. The CDR3 is 15 residues long. Per the germline V gene, CDR1 is ENHRY and CDR2 is SYGVKD. This chain's CDR3 is CAIRRGLAATDTQYF. CDR3 sequence (DNA): TGTGCCATCAGGAGGGGACTAGCGGCCACAGATACGCAGTATTTT.

The V call is TRBV9, the J call TRBJ2-1; 11 bases align to TRBD2. The length of the CDR3 is 18 residues. The V and J ends lost 0 bases and 3 bases, in that order; junction bases with no gene match: 8. The germline CDR1 and CDR2 sequences are SGDLS and YYNGEE. This CDR3 is CASSVVATSGMLYNEQFF. In DNA form, the CDR3 reads TGTGCCAGCAGCGTAGTGGCGACTAGCGGGATGCTCTACAATGAGCAGTTCTTC.

The chain carries TRBV6-5 and TRBJ1-2; D perhaps matches TRBD1 (6 bases). This CDR3 has 12 amino acids. The V end was cut by 5 bases, the J end by 6 bases, with 10 bases between. Germline CDR1 reads MNHEY; CDR2 reads SVGAGI. In nucleotides, the CDR3 is TGTGCCAGCAGTAACAGGGTCGATGGCTACACCTTC. Translating gives CASSNRVDGYTF.

The rearrangement joins TRBV28 to TRBJ1-1, with no clear D. Trimming left V 3 bases short and J 4 bases short, with 3 bases between. This CDR3 region has 11 residues. Germline assignment: CDR1 MDHEN and CDR2 SYDVKM. The CDR3 coding sequence is TGTGCCAGCAGTTTGGCCACTGAAGCTTTCTTT. Translated: CASSLATEAFF.

The rearrangement links TRBV16 to TRBJ2-1, with TRBD1 matching 7 bases. CDR1 and CDR2 from the germline V gene are KGHSY and FQNENV. The J segment lost 5 bases and the V segment lost 4 bases, leaving 5 bases of the junction unmatched. The CDR3 is made up of 14 amino acids. For the CDR3, the DNA is TGTGCCAGCAGCCTGACAGGGTTGAACAATGAGCAGTTCTTC. Its translation: CASSLTGLNNEQFF.

J is TRBJ1-6 and V is TRBV20-1; D is undetermined. The CDR3 spans 16 residues. Trimming removed 3 bases from V and 1 base from J, with 13 bases in between. Germline V gene data show CDR1 as DFQATT and CDR2 as SNEGSKA (reference sequence). The CDR3 loop reads CSASPPQVSYNSPLHF. DNA of the CDR3: TGCAGTGCTAGTCCCCCCCAGGTGTCCTATAATTCACCCCTCCACTTT.

This sequence joins TRBV7-2 and TRBJ2-3; D is unresolved. The germline V gene has CDR1 SGHTA and CDR2 FQGNSA. V was trimmed by 2 bases and J by 3 bases, leaving 12 bases between them. The CDR3 runs to 15 residues. The CDR3 region has the DNA TGTGCCAGCAGCTTAAACGTAGTGGAGACAGATACGCAGTATTTT. It codes for CASSLNVVETDTQYF.

The chain couples TRBV24-1 to TRBJ2-3, with 12 bases aligning to TRBD2. The length of the CDR3 is 14 residues. Germline assignment: CDR1 KGHDR and CDR2 SFDVKD. The J segment lost 0 bases and the V segment lost 9 bases, leaving 0 bases of the junction unmatched. The CDR3 coding sequence is TGTGCCACCGGGACTAGCGGGAGCACAGATACGCAGTATTTT. Translated: CATGTSGSTDTQYF.

The chain has TRBV19 and TRBJ1-1; TRBD1 matches 7 bases. The CDR3 sequence is 12 residues long. Trimming removed 3 bases from V and 11 bases from J; junction bases left unmatched: 6. Germline values: CDR1 LNHDA, CDR2 SQIVND (reference sequence). CDR3 sequence reads: CASSIDRALAFF. The CDR3 DNA reads TGTGCCAGTAGTATCGACAGGGCTTTGGCTTTCTTT.

V gene TRBV28 combines with J gene TRBJ2-1; 7 bases agree with TRBD2. Germline loops: CDR1 MDHEN, CDR2 SYDVKM. The CDR3 extends over 16 amino acids. V gave up 7 bases and J gave up 4 bases; unmatched junction bases: 13. The CDR3 sequence is CASKLGGSGSYNEQFF. The CDR3 nucleotides are TGTGCCAGCAAACTGGGCGGTAGCGGGTCGTACAATGAGCAGTTCTTC.

The chain is built from TRBV7-3 and TRBJ2-7; the match to TRBD2 covers 7 bases. CDR3 length equals 16 residues. Germline V gene lookup returns CDR1 SGHTA and CDR2 FQGTGA. With V trimmed by 6 bases and J by 2 bases, 13 bases remained unmatched. Here the CDR3 DNA reads TGTGCCAGCAGTCCGGGGGGTGCTTCACCAACCTACGAGCAGTACTTC. Encoded protein: CASSPGGASPTYEQYF.

This chain joins TRBV9 and TRBJ1-3, with 9 bases matching TRBD1. This CDR3 is built from 15 residues. The junction had 0 bases not matched to a gene; V was cut back by 0 bases and J by 2 bases. Germline CDR1 SGDLS, CDR2 YYNGEE. Written as DNA, the CDR3 is TGTGCCAGCAGCGTAGGACAGGGGGCTGGAAACACCATATATTTT. The encoded protein is CASSVGQGAGNTIYF.